Presented here are 13 T cell receptor beta chains from one specimen sequenced in a study of CD8 T cells in ankylosing spondylitis. TCRdb reprocessed the 5' RACE reads via MiXCR and lists one record per CDR3 protein. The sample holds approximately 350,000 distinct CDR3 sequences, 14% to 15% seen once. The sample consisted of blood, either unsorted or a sorted T cell fraction (not recorded which). These receptors were collected from a male donor with ankylosing spondylitis or in good health (not recorded which).

On this clonotype: The junction differs from germline at one of its ends, possibly a read error. V and J are TRBV4-1 and TRBJ2-1, with D uncertain. The CDR3 runs 14 residues. Germline V gene data show CDR1 as MGHRA and CDR2 as YSYEKL. The CDR3 protein is CASGVRTVYKEQFF. Here the CDR3 DNA reads TGCGCCAGCGGCGTAAGGACGGTTTACAAAGAGCAGTTCTTC.

This clonotype was seen a handful of times. The chain couples TRBV5-1 to TRBJ2-2; TRBD2 matches 7 bases. The V segment lost 4 bases and the J segment 4 bases; nucleotides outside the gene matches: 7. Germline V lookup: CDR1 SGHRS, CDR2 YFSETQ. The CDR3 has 15 residues. For the CDR3, the DNA is TGCGCCAGCAGCCCTACTAGCGTCTCCACCGGGGAGCTGTTTTTT. Translation gives CASSPTSVSTGELFF.

Only a few counts were recorded for this clonotype. The V and J genes are TRBV11-2 and TRBJ2-5; D may be TRBD1 (6 bases). CDR1 SGHAT and CDR2 FQNNGV come from the germline V gene. V was pared by 5 bases and J by 2 bases, with 18 bases between. The CDR3 totals 16 residues. As DNA, the CDR3 is TGTGCCAGCAGCGGGAGCCGACAGGACACTCAAGAGACCCAGTACTTC. As protein: CASSGSRQDTQETQYF.

The V call is TRBV11-1, the J call TRBJ2-1; 8 positions match TRBD1. Germline V gene lookup returns CDR1 SGHAT and CDR2 FQDESV (reference sequence). CDR3 length: 15 amino acids. The J segment lost 3 bases and the V segment lost 5 bases, leaving 6 bases of the junction unmatched. The CDR3 here is CASSIDRGHYNEQFF. As DNA, the CDR3 is TGTGCCAGCAGCATTGACAGGGGCCACTACAATGAGCAGTTCTTC.

The rearrangement uses TRBV20-1 and TRBJ2-5; D might be TRBD1 (6 bases). This CDR3 has 14 amino acids. CDR1 and CDR2 (germline): DFQATT, SNEGSKA (reference sequence). V was cut by 5 bases and J by 5 bases, with 18 bases left in between. CDR3 residues: CSADPTTGLETQYF. The CDR3 DNA reads as TGCAGTGCTGATCCGACGACAGGACTCGAGACCCAGTACTTC.

The rearrangement uses TRBV3-1 and TRBJ1-5; a possible D gene is TRBD1 (6 bases). Trimming pared 0 bases from V and 7 bases from J, leaving 13 bases between. This CDR3 is 15 amino acids long. Per the germline V gene, CDR1 is LGHDT and CDR2 is YNNKEL (reference sequence). The CDR3 nucleotides are TGTGCCAGCAGCCAAGAACAGGGCGGAGGGCAGCCCCAGCATTTT. As protein: CASSQEQGGGQPQHF.

The CDR3: CASSYPPWTSGVTDTQYF. DNA for the CDR3: TGTGCCAGCAGTTACCCCCCGTGGACTAGCGGCGTCACCGATACGCAGTATTTT. V and J are TRBV6-2 or TRBV6-3 and TRBJ2-3; 10 bases are shared with TRBD2. In germline, CDR1 is MNHEY, CDR2 SVGEGT. This CDR3 has 18 residues. V lost 2 bases, J lost 6 bases, and 14 bases stayed unmatched.

J is TRBJ2-1 and V is TRBV4-1; 9 bases align to TRBD2. The CDR3 has 15 amino acids. Per the germline V gene, CDR1 is MGHRA and CDR2 is YSYEKL. With 1 base clipped from V and 10 bases from J, the junction kept 8 bases outside the gene matches. The CDR3 is CASSQALAGRGEQFF. The CDR3 nucleotides read TGCGCCAGCAGCCAAGCGCTAGCGGGGAGGGGGGAGCAGTTCTTC.

This clonotype was picked up a small number of times. V usage is TRBV3-1 and J usage is TRBJ2-2; D is ambiguous. Germline V CDR1 and CDR2: LGHDT, YNNKEL (reference sequence). Between the trimmed V and J ends, which lost 1 base and 6 bases, there was a span of 6 bases. This CDR3 spans 13 amino acids. The CDR3 reads CASSQVRPGELFF. DNA for the CDR3: TGTGCCAGCAGCCAAGTGAGGCCCGGGGAGCTGTTTTTT. Together with reference TRBV3-1 and TRBJ2-2, the CDR3 gives the full variable domain: DTAVSQTPKYLVTQMGNDKSIKCEQNLGHDTMYWYKQDSKKFLKIMFSYNNKELIINETVPNRFSPKSPDKAHLNLHINSLELGDSAVYFCASSQVRPGELFFGEGSRLTVL.

A few counts support this clonotype. This chain links TRBV24-1 with TRBJ2-5; tentative D call: TRBD1 (6 bases). Trimming stripped 4 bases from V and 2 bases from J, with 16 bases between. CDR1 KGHDR and CDR2 SFDVKD come from the germline V gene. CDR3 length equals 16 residues. This CDR3 reads CATSDPTDRPQETQYF. DNA of the CDR3: TGTGCCACCAGTGACCCTACGGACAGACCACAAGAGACCCAGTACTTC.

This sequence joins TRBV4-2 and TRBJ2-7; D ambiguous. Germline CDR1 and CDR2: LGHNA and YNFKEQ. With 0 bases removed from V and 0 bases from J, the gap between germline ends came to 12 bases. The CDR3 covers 16 residues. CDR3 residues: CASSQDISRGSYEQYF. The CDR3 nucleotides are TGTGCCAGCAGCCAAGACATCTCCCGCGGCTCCTACGAGCAGTACTTC.

This clonotype was observed many times. The V call is TRBV25-1, the J call TRBJ2-1, with 7 bases matching TRBD2. CDR1 and CDR2 (germline): MGHDK, SYGVNS. After removal of 6 bases from V and 4 bases from J, the junction contained 0 bases not matched to a gene. This CDR3 contains 12 residues. The CDR3 DNA follows: TGTGCCAGCAGACTAGCGTACAATGAGCAGTTCTTC. This codes for CASRLAYNEQFF.

The V and J genes are TRBV7-2 and TRBJ2-2; tentatively, D is TRBD1 (5 bases). The V gene lost 8 bases and the J gene lost 5 bases, with 15 bases spanning the gap. The CDR3 spans 14 residues. Per germline, CDR1 SGHTA and CDR2 FQGNSA. CDR3 sequence reads: CASGPGLATGELFF. Written as DNA, the CDR3 is TGTGCCAGCGGCCCAGGGTTAGCTACCGGGGAGCTGTTTTTT.